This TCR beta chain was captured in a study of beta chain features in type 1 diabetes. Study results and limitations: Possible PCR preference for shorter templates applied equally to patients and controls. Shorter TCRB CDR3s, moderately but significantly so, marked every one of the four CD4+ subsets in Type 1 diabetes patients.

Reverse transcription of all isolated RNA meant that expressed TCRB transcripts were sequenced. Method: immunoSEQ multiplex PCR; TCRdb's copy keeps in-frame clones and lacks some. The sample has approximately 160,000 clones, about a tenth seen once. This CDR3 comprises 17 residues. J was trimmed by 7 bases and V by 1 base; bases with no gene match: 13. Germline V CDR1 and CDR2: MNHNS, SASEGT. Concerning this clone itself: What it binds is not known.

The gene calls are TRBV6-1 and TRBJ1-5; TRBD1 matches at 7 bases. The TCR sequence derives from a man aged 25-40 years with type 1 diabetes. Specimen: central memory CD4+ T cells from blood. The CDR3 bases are TGTGCCAGCAGTGAAGGAATTGGAGGGGGCGGATTACAGCCCCAGCATTTT. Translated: CASSEGIGGGGLQPQHF.